Shown below are 2 T cell receptor beta chains from a single sample sequenced in a study of STAT5B mutations in CD4+ large granular lymphocyte leukemia. Method: immunoSEQ multiplex PCR; TCRdb's copy keeps in-frame clones and lacks some. The sample contains tens of thousands of clones, around 81% of which appear only once. The source material was CD4+ T cells from blood buffy coats. These TCRs come from a human donor in good health.

The V gene is TRBV4-2, the J gene TRBJ2-1; 8 nucleotides agree with TRBD2. CDR1 and CDR2 (germline): LGHNA, YNFKEQ. This CDR3 has 17 residues. With V trimmed by 0 bases and J by 6 bases, 10 bases remained unmatched. CDR3 sequence: CASSQDVGGGRCNEQFF. The CDR3 nucleotides are TGTGCCAGCAGCCAAGATGTCGGGGGGGGTAGATGCAATGAGCAGTTCTTC.

The chain employs TRBV15 and TRBJ1-1; D gene uncertain. The CDR3 loop spans 14 amino acids. Between the trimmed V and J ends, which lost 0 bases and 3 bases, there was a span of 8 bases. The germline CDR1 and CDR2 sequences are LNHNV and YYDKDF (reference sequence). The CDR3 DNA reads TGTGCCACCAGCAGAGATAGGGCAGACACTGAAGCTTTCTTT. It codes for CATSRDRADTEAFF.